Given below is one T cell receptor beta chain in context. Its matching antigen is unknown. Before thyroid surgery, none of the patients had received any treatment. This sample stems from a study of metastatic and nonmetastatic thyroid tumors. Study context: Patients with malignant and benign thyroid disease provided blood and tumor or nodule tissue, whose repertoires were compared. Findings and caveats of the study: Significantly greater TCR beta diversity was reportedly found in malignant thyroid tumors than in benign nodules (in blood and tumor).

The CDR3 covers 13 residues. Germline lookup yields CDR1 SEHNR and CDR2 FQNEAQ (reference sequence). Trimming removed 6 bases from V and 7 bases from J, with 12 bases in between. The authors' processing: In papillary thyroid cancer, a distant-metastasis classifier was built using CDR3 differences across clinicopathological groups. TCRdb re-analyzed the PCR reads using MiXCR. The V and J calls were determined by TCRdb, not by the authors. The data show fewer than 40,000 clones, roughly 22% seen once. The source material was tumor tissue. This clonotype was obtained from a male donor with papillary thyroid cancer or a benign thyroid nodule (not recorded which). Some clones in this sample may be carry-over from other donors' samples. The rearrangement joins TRBV7-9 to TRBJ2-2; perhaps TRBD2 as D (6 bases). CDR3 sequence (DNA): TGTGCCAGCAGTCCATACGGGGGCGGGGAGCTGTTTTTT. Translating it yields CASSPYGGGELFF.